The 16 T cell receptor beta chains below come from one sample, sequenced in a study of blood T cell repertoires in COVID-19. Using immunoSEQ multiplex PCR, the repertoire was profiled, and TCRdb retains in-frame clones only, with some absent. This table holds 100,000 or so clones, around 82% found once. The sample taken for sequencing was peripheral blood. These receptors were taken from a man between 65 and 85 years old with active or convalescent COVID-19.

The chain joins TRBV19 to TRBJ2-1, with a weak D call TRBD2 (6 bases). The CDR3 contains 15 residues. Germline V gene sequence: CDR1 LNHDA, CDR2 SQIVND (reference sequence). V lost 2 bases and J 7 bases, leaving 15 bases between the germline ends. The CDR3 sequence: CASSISGHAGNEQFF. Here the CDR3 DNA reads TGTGCCAGTAGTATATCGGGGCATGCGGGGAATGAGCAGTTCTTC.

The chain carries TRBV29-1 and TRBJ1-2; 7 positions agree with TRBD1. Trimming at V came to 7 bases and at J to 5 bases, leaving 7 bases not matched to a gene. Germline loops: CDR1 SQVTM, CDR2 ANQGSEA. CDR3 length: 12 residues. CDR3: CSAGQRGYGYTF. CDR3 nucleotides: TGCAGCGCGGGACAGAGGGGGTATGGCTACACCTTC.

CDR3 DNA: TGTGCCAGCACGACTACCTACGAGCAGTACTTC. Translating it yields CASTTTYEQYF. The J gene is TRBJ2-7, the V gene TRBV2; D may be TRBD2 (5 bases). CDR3 length: 11 amino acids. Germline assignment: CDR1 SNHLY and CDR2 FYNNEI. Trimming took off 7 bases at V and 2 bases at J, with 6 bases between the two ends.

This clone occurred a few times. This CDR3 reads CASSFTDRSYEQYF. In nucleotides, the CDR3 is TGTGCCAGCAGCTTTACGGACAGGTCCTACGAGCAGTACTTC. V gene TRBV11-2 combines with J gene TRBJ2-7; TRBD1 matches at 7 bases. V dropped 3 bases and J dropped 1; count of bases not matched to a gene: 3. Germline V gene lookup returns CDR1 SGHAT and CDR2 FQNNGV. The CDR3 has 14 residues.

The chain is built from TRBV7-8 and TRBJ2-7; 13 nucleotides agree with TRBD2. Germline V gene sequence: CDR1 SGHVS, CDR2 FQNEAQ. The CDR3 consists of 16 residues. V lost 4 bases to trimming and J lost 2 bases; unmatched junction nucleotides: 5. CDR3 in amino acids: CASSWGLAGPAYEQYF. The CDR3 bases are TGTGCCAGCAGCTGGGGACTAGCGGGGCCTGCCTACGAGCAGTACTTC.

The CDR3 here is CASSPVREFYEQYF. CDR3 sequence (DNA): TGTGCCAGCAGCCCAGTCCGGGAATTCTACGAGCAGTACTTC. The chain recombines TRBV11-3 with TRBJ2-7; maybe TRBD2 (5 bases). The length of the CDR3 is 14 residues. The germline gives CDR1 SGHNT, CDR2 YENEEA. The V gene lost 5 bases and the J gene lost 3 bases, with 14 bases spanning the gap.

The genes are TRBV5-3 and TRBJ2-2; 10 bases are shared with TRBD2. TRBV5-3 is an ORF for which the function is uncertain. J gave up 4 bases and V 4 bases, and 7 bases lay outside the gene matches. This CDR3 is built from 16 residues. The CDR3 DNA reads TGTGCCAGAAGCCCGCAGCGGGGGGGCGTCACCGGGGAGCTGTTTTTT. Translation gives CARSPQRGGVTGELFF.

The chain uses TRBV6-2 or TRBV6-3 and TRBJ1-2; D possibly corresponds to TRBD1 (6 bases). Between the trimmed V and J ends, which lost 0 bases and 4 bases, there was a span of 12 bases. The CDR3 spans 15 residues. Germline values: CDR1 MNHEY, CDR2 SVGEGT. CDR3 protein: CASSYSPGQPYGYTF. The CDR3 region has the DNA TGTGCCAGCAGTTACTCTCCGGGACAACCCTATGGCTACACCTTC.

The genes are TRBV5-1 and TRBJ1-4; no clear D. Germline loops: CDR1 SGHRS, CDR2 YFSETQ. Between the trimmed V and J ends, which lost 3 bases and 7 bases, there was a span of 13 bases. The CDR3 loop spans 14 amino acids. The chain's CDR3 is CASSSSTDGEKLFF. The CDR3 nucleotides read TGCGCCAGCAGCTCTAGTACGGATGGTGAAAAACTGTTTTTT.

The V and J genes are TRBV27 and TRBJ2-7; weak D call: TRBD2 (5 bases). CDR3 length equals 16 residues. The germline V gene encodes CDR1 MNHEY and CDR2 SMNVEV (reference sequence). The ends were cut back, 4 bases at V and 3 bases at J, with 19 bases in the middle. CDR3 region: CASSSPGRSRIYEQYF. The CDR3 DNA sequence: TGTGCCAGCAGTTCGCCGGGAAGGTCCCGGATCTACGAGCAGTACTTC.

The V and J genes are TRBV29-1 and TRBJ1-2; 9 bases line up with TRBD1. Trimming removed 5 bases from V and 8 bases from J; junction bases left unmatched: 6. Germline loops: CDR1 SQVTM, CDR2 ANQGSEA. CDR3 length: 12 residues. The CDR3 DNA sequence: TGCAGCGTTCGAGGACAGGGGCAGGGCTACACCTTC. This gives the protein CSVRGQGQGYTF.

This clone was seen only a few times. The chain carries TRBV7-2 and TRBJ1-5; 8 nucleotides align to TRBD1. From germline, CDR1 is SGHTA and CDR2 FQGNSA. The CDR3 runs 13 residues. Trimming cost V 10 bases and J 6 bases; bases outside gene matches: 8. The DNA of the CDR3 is TGTGCCATCTCAGGGGGCCCGATTCAGCCCCAGCATTTT. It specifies CAISGGPIQPQHF.

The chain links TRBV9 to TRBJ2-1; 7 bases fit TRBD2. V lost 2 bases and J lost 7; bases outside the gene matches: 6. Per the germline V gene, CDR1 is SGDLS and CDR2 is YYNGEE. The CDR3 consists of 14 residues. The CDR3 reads CASSVEAGSNEQFF. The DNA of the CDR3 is TGTGCCAGCAGCGTTGAAGCGGGGTCGAATGAGCAGTTCTTC. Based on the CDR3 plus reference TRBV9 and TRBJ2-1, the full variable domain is DSGVTQTPKHLITATGQRVTLRCSPRSGDLSVYWYQQSLDQGLQFLIQYYNGEERAKGNILERFSAQQFPDLHSELNLSSLELGDSALYFCASSVEAGSNEQFFGPGTRLTVL.

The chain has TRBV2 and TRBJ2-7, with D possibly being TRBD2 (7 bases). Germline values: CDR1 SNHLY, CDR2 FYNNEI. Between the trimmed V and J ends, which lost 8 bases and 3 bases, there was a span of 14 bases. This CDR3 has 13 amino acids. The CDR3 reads CASEFGGLYEQYF. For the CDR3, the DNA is TGTGCCAGCGAGTTCGGGGGGCTCTACGAGCAGTACTTC.

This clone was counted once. Written as DNA, the CDR3 is TGTGCCAGCAGCCCTGGACAAGTATCGGATCAGCCCCAGCATTTT. Residues: CASSPGQVSDQPQHF. The chain is built from TRBV7-6 and TRBJ1-5, with D tentatively TRBD1 (5 bases). The germline gives CDR1 SGHVS, CDR2 FNYEAQ. The germline V and J ends were trimmed by 5 bases and 5 bases, with 16 bases remaining between them. There are 15 residues in the CDR3.

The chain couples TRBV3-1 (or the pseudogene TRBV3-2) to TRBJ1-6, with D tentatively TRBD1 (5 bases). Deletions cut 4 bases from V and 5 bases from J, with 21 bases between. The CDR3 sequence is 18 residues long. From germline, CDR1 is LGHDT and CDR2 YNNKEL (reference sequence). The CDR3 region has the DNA TGTGCCAGCAGCCGGTTCAATCGGAGGGGCCCTAATAATTCACCCCTCCACTTT. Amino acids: CASSRFNRRGPNNSPLHF.